Below are 10 T cell receptor beta chains sequenced from a single sample in a study of CD8+CD57+ T cells in acquired aplastic anemia. TCR beta VDJ and CDR3 profiling used genomic DNA as template. TCRdb fed the reads into MiXCR, producing one record per CDR3 protein. Among under 500,000 distinct CDR3 sequences listed, about a third were seen once. Only patients with CD8+CD57+ cell expansion on flow cytometry were chosen for sequencing. The sample was sorted CD4+, CD8+, or CD8+CD57+ T cells (not recorded which) from PBMCs. These receptors were collected from a human donor with aplastic anemia.

This clonotype was detected a few times. An end of the junction does not agree with germline; a read error may underlie this. This chain connects TRBV4-2 to TRBJ1-4; no clear D. The CDR3 spans 16 residues. Per the germline V gene, CDR1 is LGHNA and CDR2 is YNFKEQ. DNA of the CDR3: TGTGCCAGCAGCGAAGACGGTGACCTACTTAATGAAAAACTGTTTTTT. Protein product: CASSEDGDLLNEKLFF.

The chain combines TRBV11-2 with TRBJ2-7; 9 bases agree with TRBD1. Germline loops: CDR1 SGHAT, CDR2 FQNNGV. There are 15 residues in the CDR3. The V segment lost 6 bases and the J segment 3 bases; nucleotides outside the gene matches: 9. CDR3 in DNA: TGTGCCAGCAGAAAGCCGGGACAGGGAGACTACGAGCAGTACTTC. Translation gives CASRKPGQGDYEQYF.

The V call is TRBV4-1, the J call TRBJ2-7; D is possibly TRBD2 (7 bases). V lost 0 bases, J lost 3 bases, and 15 bases lay in between. This CDR3 spans 16 amino acids. The V gene's germline CDR1 is MGHRA and CDR2 YSYEKL. The CDR3 region has the DNA TGCGCCAGCAGCCAAGATTTAGGGGGGGGGTACTACGAGCAGTACTTC. Amino acids: CASSQDLGGGYYEQYF.

The chain links TRBV6-1 to TRBJ1-1; the D gene is possibly TRBD1 (6 bases). The V end lost 7 bases, the J end lost 8 bases, and 14 bases lay between the germline ends. The CDR3 length is 12 residues. Germline values: CDR1 MNHNS, CDR2 SASEGT. Written as DNA, the CDR3 is TGTGCCAGCATCCTCCCCGGGGGCGAAGCTTTCTTT. Translation gives CASILPGGEAFF.

A remark on this clonotype: Here the CDR3 omits its conserved ending phenylalanine or tryptophan, so a read error is the likely source. The V and J genes are TRBV20-1 and TRBJ2-7; 14 bases agree with TRBD2. Germline CDR1 reads DFQATT; CDR2 reads SNEGSKA (reference sequence). The V segment lost 3 bases and the J segment 1 base; nucleotides outside the gene matches: 5. This CDR3 contains 16 residues. The CDR3 sequence: CSASGTSGGRSYEQYL. Here the CDR3 DNA reads TGCAGTGCTAGCGGGACTAGCGGGGGTAGGTCCTACGAGCAGTACCTC.

Comments on this clonotype: A much more abundant neighbour one base away suggests this may be a read error. The chain uses TRBV20-1 and TRBJ1-5; 9 bases are a match to TRBD1. The CDR3 sequence is 13 residues long. Germline V gene lookup returns CDR1 DFQATT and CDR2 SNEGSKA (reference sequence). Here the CDR3 reads CGAGQGFNQPRHF. In DNA, the CDR3 is TGCGGAGCGGGACAGGGATTCAATCAGCCCCGGCATTTT.

This clonotype was recorded at least ten times. The chain joins TRBV7-8 to TRBJ2-5, with 7 bases fitting TRBD1. CDR3 length: 15 amino acids. Germline CDR1 and CDR2: SGHVS and FQNEAQ. J was trimmed by 2 bases and V by 5 bases; bases with no gene match: 8. The CDR3 region is CASSQTQGQQETQYF. CDR3 nucleotide sequence: TGTGCCAGCAGCCAAACCCAGGGACAGCAAGAGACCCAGTACTTC.

This sequence joins TRBV7-8 and TRBJ2-3; TRBD2 is a possible D gene (6 bases). CDR1 and CDR2 from the germline V gene are SGHVS and FQNEAQ. V gave up 2 bases and J gave up 6 bases, with 9 bases separating them. The CDR3 length is 13 residues. Written as DNA, the CDR3 is TGTGCCAGCAGCTTAAGGGACTTCGATACGCAGTATTTT. It encodes CASSLRDFDTQYF.

The rearrangement joins TRBV27 to TRBJ1-4; D unresolved. The germline gives CDR1 MNHEY, CDR2 SMNVEV (reference sequence). This CDR3 region has 11 residues. Trimming pared 6 bases from V and 14 bases from J, leaving 13 bases between. The CDR3 coding sequence is TGTGCCAGCAGGCTCTATGGAGCTCTGTTTTTT. Amino acids: CASRLYGALFF.

This clonotype has more than one count but fewer than ten. The gene calls are TRBV19 and TRBJ1-5; TRBD1 agrees at 9 bases. Germline CDR1 reads LNHDA; CDR2 reads SQIVND (reference sequence). The ends lost 7 bases at V and 0 bases at J; junction bases unmatched: 4. The CDR3 contains 15 residues. CDR3 in DNA: TGTGCCAGTAATTTGGACAGGGGTAGCAATCAGCCCCAGCATTTT. Its protein product is CASNLDRGSNQPQHF.